Each of the 20 T cell receptor beta chains below was sequenced from the same sample in a study of beta chain features in type 1 diabetes. The sequenced template was cDNA made from the entire isolated RNA. Repertoires were generated with immunoSEQ multiplex PCR, while TCRdb's copy carries only in-frame clones and drops some. In the table there are around 200,000 clones, roughly an eighth of which are singletons. Sequencing was carried out using central memory CD4+ T cells from blood. These receptors were obtained from a woman under 30 in good health.

V usage is TRBV30 and J usage is TRBJ2-1, with TRBD2 matching over 10 bases. Germline CDR1 and CDR2: GTSNPN and SVGIG (reference sequence). The CDR3 covers 14 residues. V dropped 2 bases and J dropped 2; count of bases not matched to a gene: 0. Written as DNA, the CDR3 is TGTGCCTGGAGTACTAGCGGGACCTACAATGAGCAGTTCTTC. This translates into CAWSTSGTYNEQFF.

V is TRBV9 and J is TRBJ1-1; D may be TRBD1 (6 bases). V lost 4 bases, J lost 0 bases, and 16 bases lay in between. CDR3 length equals 16 residues. Germline V gene lookup returns CDR1 SGDLS and CDR2 YYNGEE. The CDR3 bases are TGTGCCAGCAGCCCCGGGGGGCCAGGTCTGAACACTGAAGCTTTCTTT. Amino acids: CASSPGGPGLNTEAFF.

The J gene is TRBJ1-1, the V gene TRBV28, with unresolved D. CDR1 and CDR2 (germline): MDHEN, SYDVKM. The CDR3 extends over 11 amino acids. The germline V and J ends were trimmed by 6 bases and 5 bases, with 7 bases remaining between them. CDR3 nucleotides: TGTGCCAGCAGGGAGTATACTGAAGCTTTCTTT. This sequence encodes CASREYTEAFF.

This clone was counted between two and nine times. The chain employs TRBV7-9 and TRBJ1-2; D gene ambiguous. Trimming removed 4 bases at V and 4 bases at J, with 7 bases between. The germline V gene encodes CDR1 SEHNR and CDR2 FQNEAQ (reference sequence). CDR3 length: 12 residues. This CDR3 reads CASSSQLYGYTF. As DNA, the CDR3 is TGTGCCAGCAGCTCCCAACTCTATGGCTACACCTTC.

The table lists this clone with a few counts. The chain employs TRBV30 and TRBJ2-7; TRBD2 matches at 12 bases. Germline-derived CDR1 and CDR2 are GTSNPN and SVGIG (reference sequence). The ends lost 4 bases at V and 6 bases at J; junction bases unmatched: 7. The CDR3 sequence is 14 residues long. The CDR3 sequence: CAWTPWTSGTEQYF. CDR3 nucleotides: TGTGCCTGGACCCCCTGGACTAGCGGGACCGAGCAGTACTTC.

This clone was seen only a few times. This chain links TRBV14 with TRBJ2-7; 9 nucleotides line up with TRBD1. The CDR3 extends over 16 amino acids. Germline V gene lookup returns CDR1 SGHDN and CDR2 FVKESK. V lost 8 bases, J lost 7 bases, and 18 bases stayed unmatched. The CDR3 sequence is CASSPYPGQGPREQYF. The CDR3 nucleotides read TGTGCCAGCTCCCCCTACCCCGGACAGGGGCCTCGGGAGCAGTACTTC.

The V gene is TRBV5-4, the J gene TRBJ2-7; D not certain. The CDR3 runs to 13 residues. V lost 4 bases to trimming and J lost 5 bases, with 13 bases between them. Germline V gives CDR1 SGHNT, CDR2 YYREEE (reference sequence). In nucleotides, the CDR3 is TGTGCCAGCAGCCTCGACACCCCACACGAGCAGTACTTC. It yields the protein CASSLDTPHEQYF.

This chain links TRBV19 with TRBJ2-5; 7 bases agree with TRBD2. The J segment lost 3 bases and the V segment lost 5 bases, leaving 3 bases of the junction unmatched. The CDR3 covers 13 residues. Germline V gene sequence: CDR1 LNHDA, CDR2 SQIVND (reference sequence). CDR3 DNA sequence: TGTGCCAGTAGTCGACTAGCAGAAGAGACCCAGTACTTC. Translating gives CASSRLAEETQYF.

This clone appeared a single time. The chain employs TRBV7-2 and TRBJ2-7; TRBD2 aligns across 11 bases. The CDR3 length is 14 residues. Germline trimming cut 5 bases from V and 2 bases from J; bases unmatched to any gene: 2. The germline CDR1 and CDR2 sequences are SGHTA and FQGNSA. The DNA for the CDR3 is TGTGCCAGCAGCCGACTAGCGGGGCCCTACGAGCAGTACTTC. Its translation is CASSRLAGPYEQYF.

The chain is built from TRBV9 and TRBJ2-7, with TRBD2 matching 9 bases. Germline values: CDR1 SGDLS, CDR2 YYNGEE. The CDR3 has 14 residues. The junction had 7 bases not matched to a gene; V was cut back by 4 bases and J by 5 bases. The CDR3 protein is CASSRRTSADEQYF. As DNA, the CDR3 is TGTGCCAGCAGCAGGCGGACTAGCGCAGACGAGCAGTACTTC.

As for this clone: At one end, the junction sequence differs from germline, possibly due to a read error. The gene calls are TRBV7-6 and TRBJ2-2; D remains ambiguous. From germline, CDR1 is SGHVS and CDR2 FNYEAQ. The CDR3 consists of 13 residues. The CDR3 spells CASSSRNPGELFF. The CDR3 nucleotides read TGTGCCAGCAGCTCCAGGAACCCCGGGGAGCTGTTTTTT.

The chain combines TRBV18 with TRBJ1-1; the D gene is possibly TRBD1 (6 bases). V dropped 3 bases and J dropped 1 base, with 9 bases sitting between them. Per the germline V gene, CDR1 is KGHSH and CDR2 is LQKENI. The CDR3 extends over 14 amino acids. CDR3 sequence reads: CASSPDSQNTEAFF. As DNA, the CDR3 is TGTGCCAGCTCACCGGACAGCCAGAACACTGAAGCTTTCTTT.

This clone was seen a few times. This chain connects TRBV29-1 to TRBJ2-3; 11 positions agree with TRBD1. J lost 3 bases, V lost 6 bases, and 5 bases had no gene match. The CDR3 sequence is 14 residues long. Germline CDR1 and CDR2: SQVTM and ANQGSEA. CDR3 sequence: CSVGQGAATDTQYF. The CDR3, as DNA: TGCAGCGTCGGACAGGGGGCGGCTACAGATACGCAGTATTTT.

This clone was seen more than once but under ten times. The chain employs TRBV30 and TRBJ2-3, with 8 positions matching TRBD2. Germline V CDR1 and CDR2: GTSNPN, SVGIG (reference sequence). Trimming removed 3 bases from V and 5 bases from J; junction bases left unmatched: 4. This CDR3 comprises 13 residues. CDR3 amino acids: CAWRGAGVDTQYF. The CDR3 DNA follows: TGTGCCTGGAGGGGAGCGGGAGTAGATACGCAGTATTTT.

This clone was detected a few times. The chain recombines TRBV9 with TRBJ2-1, with 7 bases lining up with TRBD1. The CDR3 has 17 residues. Germline-derived CDR1 and CDR2 are SGDLS and YYNGEE. J gave up 1 base and V 1 base, and 8 bases lay outside the gene matches. The CDR3 nucleotides are TGTGCCAGCAGCGTAACAGGGGTACCTATATCCTACAATGAGCAGTTCTTC. This sequence encodes CASSVTGVPISYNEQFF. The variable domain in full, with the rest retrieved from reference TRBV9 and TRBJ2-1, is DSGVTQTPKHLITATGQRVTLRCSPRSGDLSVYWYQQSLDQGLQFLIQYYNGEERAKGNILERFSAQQFPDLHSELNLSSLELGDSALYFCASSVTGVPISYNEQFFGPGTRLTVL.

J is TRBJ2-1 and V is TRBV11-2; the D is unclear. Trimming took off 5 bases at V and 9 bases at J, with 11 bases between the two ends. Germline CDR1 reads SGHAT; CDR2 reads FQNNGV. This CDR3 has 12 amino acids. The CDR3 sequence is CASSPSLREQFF. The DNA for the CDR3 is TGTGCCAGCAGCCCGAGCCTACGTGAGCAGTTCTTC. Filled out from reference TRBV11-2 and TRBJ2-1, the complete variable domain reads EAGVAQSPRYKIIEKRQSVAFWCNPISGHATLYWYQQILGQGPKLLIQFQNNGVVDDSQLPKDRFSAERLKGVDSTLKIQPAKLEDSAVYLCASSPSLREQFFGPGTRLTVL.

This clone was seen only a few times. The CDR3 nucleotides are TGTGCCCTCTCCCCGGGACTCTACAATGAGCAGTTCTTC. Amino acids: CALSPGLYNEQFF. The V and J genes are TRBV15 and TRBJ2-1, with a possible D match to TRBD2 (6 bases). Trimming took 11 bases from V and 3 from J, leaving 14 bases between them. The CDR3 extends over 13 amino acids. CDR1 and CDR2 (germline): LNHNV, YYDKDF (reference sequence).

A few counts support this clone. The chain recombines TRBV28 with TRBJ2-7, with D tentatively TRBD2 (8 bases). CDR1 and CDR2 from the germline V gene are MDHEN and SYDVKM. V lost 5 bases and J 7 bases, leaving 24 bases between the germline ends. The CDR3 loop spans 16 amino acids. CDR3 protein: CASSLTPQGVAGEQYF. The DNA for the CDR3 is TGTGCCAGCAGTCTCACGCCCCAGGGGGTAGCGGGGGAGCAGTACTTC.

V usage is TRBV28 and J usage is TRBJ2-5, with 10 bases aligning to TRBD2. This CDR3 has 14 amino acids. Trimming removed 2 bases from V and 5 bases from J; junction bases left unmatched: 2. In germline, CDR1 is MDHEN, CDR2 SYDVKM. The CDR3 coding sequence is TGTGCCAGCAGTTTACGGGGACTAGCGGAGACCCAGTACTTC. It translates to CASSLRGLAETQYF. The variable domain in full, with the rest retrieved from reference TRBV28 and TRBJ2-5, is DVKVTQSSRYLVKRTGEKVFLECVQDMDHENMFWYRQDPGLGLRLIYFSYDVKMKEKGDIPEGYSVSREKKERFSLILESASTNQTSMYLCASSLRGLAETQYFGPGTRLLVL.

The chain uses TRBV7-9 and TRBJ1-3, with TRBD1 matching 8 bases. The CDR3 spans 18 residues. V shed 5 bases and J 0 bases; nucleotides not matched to a gene: 12. Germline V gives CDR1 SEHNR, CDR2 FQNEAQ (reference sequence). CDR3 protein: CASSRWTGKGVSGNTIYF. The CDR3 DNA reads TGTGCCAGCAGCCGATGGACAGGGAAAGGGGTCTCTGGAAACACCATATATTTT.